These T cell receptor beta chains were read from a single sample in a study of T-cell reconstitution after alpha-beta-depleted transplantation in children. TCRdb analysed the PCR reads with MiXCR anew, one entry per CDR3 protein. Among about 640,000 distinct CDR3 sequences, over 10% were seen once, and the ten largest hold approximately 2.1%. The material sequenced was PBMCs, mostly from graft donor cells, taken 360 days after TCRalphabeta/CD19-depleted stem cell transplant. The receptors were gathered from a male patient younger than 18 who had a stem cell transplant for acute myeloid leukemia, so the T cells may come from the graft donor. The CDR3 runs from the conserved cysteine through the conserved F or W. The D gene is left open where the match is weak. Where a row states a size, it is once, few, many or the class of an expanded clone; other rows omit it.

v_call: TRBV30; j_call: TRBJ1-6; clone_size: many; cdr3_length: 14; d_call: -; cdr3_aa: CAWSEGGNNSPLHF; cdr3_nt: TGTGCCTGGAGTGAGGGTGGGAATAATTCACCCCTCCACTTT
v_call: TRBV28; j_call: TRBJ2-2; clone_size: few; cdr3_length: 15; d_call: TRBD2; cdr3_aa: CASSLWTSGRGELFF; cdr3_nt: TGTGCCAGCAGTTTATGGACTAGCGGGAGGGGGGAGCTGTTTTTT
v_call: TRBV11-3; j_call: TRBJ2-3; clone_size: few; cdr3_length: 12; d_call: -; cdr3_aa: CASSFYADTQYF; cdr3_nt: TGTGCCAGCAGCTTTTATGCAGATACGCAGTATTTT
v_call: TRBV12-3/TRBV12-4; j_call: TRBJ1-1; clone_size: -; cdr3_length: 13; d_call: -; cdr3_aa: CASSHTPRVEAFF; cdr3_nt: TGTGCCAGCAGCCATACACCCCGGGTTGAAGCTTTCTTT
v_call: TRBV12-3/TRBV12-4; j_call: TRBJ1-5; clone_size: few; cdr3_length: 15; d_call: -; cdr3_aa: CASSAAGANNQPQHF; cdr3_nt: TGTGCCAGCAGCGCCGCGGGGGCGAACAATCAGCCCCAGCATTTT
v_call: TRBV19; j_call: TRBJ2-7; clone_size: -; cdr3_length: 15; d_call: TRBD2; cdr3_aa: CASSLPLSGPSEQYF; cdr3_nt: TGTGCCAGTAGCTTGCCCCTTAGCGGGCCATCCGAGCAGTACTTC
v_call: TRBV29-1; j_call: TRBJ2-1; clone_size: few; cdr3_length: 15; d_call: TRBD2; cdr3_aa: CSVEGRLADYNEQFF; cdr3_nt: TGCAGCGTTGAGGGGCGACTAGCGGACTACAATGAGCAGTTCTTC
v_call: TRBV14; j_call: TRBJ2-1; clone_size: few; cdr3_length: 14; d_call: -; cdr3_aa: CASSQDFWGIEQFF; cdr3_nt: TGTGCCAGCAGCCAAGATTTCTGGGGGATTGAGCAGTTCTTC
v_call: TRBV11-2; j_call: TRBJ2-1; clone_size: -; cdr3_length: 20; d_call: TRBD2; cdr3_aa: CASSSRAGPGLAGVPNEQFF; cdr3_nt: TGTGCCAGCAGCTCCCGGGCAGGGCCCGGACTAGCGGGAGTCCCCAATGAGCAGTTCTTC
v_call: TRBV9; j_call: TRBJ2-5; clone_size: few; cdr3_length: 16; d_call: TRBD2; cdr3_aa: CASSVATSGSQETQYF; cdr3_nt: TGTGCCAGCAGCGTAGCGACTAGCGGGAGCCAAGAGACCCAGTACTTC
v_call: TRBV7-9; j_call: TRBJ2-1; clone_size: -; cdr3_length: 15; d_call: -; cdr3_aa: CASSPTASSYNEQFF; cdr3_nt: TGTGCCAGCAGCCCGACGGCTAGCTCCTACAATGAGCAGTTCTTC
v_call: TRBV7-2; j_call: TRBJ2-7; clone_size: few; cdr3_length: 14; d_call: -; cdr3_aa: CASSLDQGRYEQYF; cdr3_nt: TGTGCCAGCAGCTTAGATCAGGGAAGGTACGAGCAGTACTTC
v_call: TRBV3-1; j_call: TRBJ2-1; clone_size: -; cdr3_length: 17; d_call: TRBD2; cdr3_aa: CASSQVTSGALYNEQFF; cdr3_nt: TGTGCCAGCAGCCAAGTTACTAGCGGAGCCCTCTACAATGAGCAGTTCTTC
v_call: TRBV6-2/TRBV6-3; j_call: TRBJ2-2; clone_size: -; cdr3_length: 17; d_call: -; cdr3_aa: CASRPPRVEPNTGELFF; cdr3_nt: TGTGCCAGCAGACCCCCCAGGGTGGAACCGAACACCGGGGAGCTGTTTTTT
v_call: TRBV20-1; j_call: TRBJ2-1; clone_size: -; cdr3_length: 17; d_call: -; cdr3_aa: CSATRAIPEGAYNEQFF; cdr3_nt: TGCAGTGCCACTCGAGCGATCCCCGAGGGCGCCTACAATGAGCAGTTCTTC
v_call: TRBV6-2/TRBV6-3; j_call: TRBJ1-5; clone_size: few; cdr3_length: 16; d_call: TRBD1; cdr3_aa: CASSSGTGGPNQPQHF; cdr3_nt: TGTGCCAGCAGTTCCGGGACAGGGGGCCCTAACCAGCCCCAGCATTTT
v_call: TRBV29-1; j_call: TRBJ2-7; clone_size: many; cdr3_length: 14; d_call: -; cdr3_aa: CSVEDHQVTYEQYF; cdr3_nt: TGCAGCGTTGAAGATCACCAGGTAACCTACGAGCAGTACTTC
v_call: TRBV4-3; j_call: TRBJ1-3; clone_size: -; cdr3_length: 16; d_call: -; cdr3_aa: CASSQETGISGNTIYF; cdr3_nt: TGCGCCAGCAGCCAAGAAACAGGGATTTCTGGAAACACCATATATTTT
v_call: TRBV6-2/TRBV6-3; j_call: TRBJ2-1; clone_size: few; cdr3_length: 16; d_call: -; cdr3_aa: CASSYSVPTVTNEQFF; cdr3_nt: TGTGCCAGCAGTTACTCGGTCCCTACCGTTACCAATGAGCAGTTCTTC
v_call: TRBV7-9; j_call: TRBJ2-1; clone_size: few; cdr3_length: 16; d_call: -; cdr3_aa: CASSLISLGAYNEQFF; cdr3_nt: TGTGCCAGCAGCCTGATATCGTTGGGGGCTTACAATGAGCAGTTCTTC
v_call: TRBV10-3; j_call: TRBJ2-7; clone_size: few; cdr3_length: 16; d_call: -; cdr3_aa: CAITGRGPSYSYEQYF; cdr3_nt: TGTGCCATCACGGGCAGGGGCCCCTCTTACTCCTACGAGCAGTACTTC
v_call: TRBV7-6; j_call: TRBJ2-2; clone_size: -; cdr3_length: 15; d_call: TRBD1; cdr3_aa: CASSLGQGARGELFF; cdr3_nt: TGTGCCAGCAGCTTGGGACAGGGAGCACGCGGGGAGCTGTTTTTT
v_call: TRBV27; j_call: TRBJ2-1; clone_size: few; cdr3_length: 16; d_call: -; cdr3_aa: CASSSDLGLKYNEQFF; cdr3_nt: TGTGCCAGCAGTTCGGACTTGGGGTTAAAGTACAATGAGCAGTTCTTC
v_call: TRBV14; j_call: TRBJ1-2; clone_size: -; cdr3_length: 15; d_call: -; cdr3_aa: CASSQGLGFNYGYTF; cdr3_nt: TGTGCCAGCAGCCAAGGGTTGGGTTTTAACTATGGCTACACCTTC
v_call: TRBV5-1; j_call: TRBJ2-7; clone_size: -; cdr3_length: 15; d_call: -; cdr3_aa: CASSPGGDIHYEQYF; cdr3_nt: TGCGCCAGCAGCCCTGGAGGGGACATCCACTACGAGCAGTACTTC
v_call: TRBV28; j_call: TRBJ2-5; clone_size: few; cdr3_length: 13; d_call: -; cdr3_aa: CASRDRNQETQYF; cdr3_nt: TGTGCCAGCAGGGACAGAAACCAAGAGACCCAGTACTTC
v_call: TRBV5-1; j_call: TRBJ2-3; clone_size: few; cdr3_length: 17; d_call: -; cdr3_aa: CASSLEGAGRYADTQYF; cdr3_nt: TGCGCCAGCAGCTTGGAGGGTGCAGGGAGGTACGCAGATACGCAGTATTTT
v_call: TRBV27; j_call: TRBJ2-7; clone_size: -; cdr3_length: 15; d_call: TRBD1; cdr3_aa: CASSSLTGAPYEQYF; cdr3_nt: TGTGCCAGCAGTTCCTTGACAGGGGCTCCCTACGAGCAGTACTTC